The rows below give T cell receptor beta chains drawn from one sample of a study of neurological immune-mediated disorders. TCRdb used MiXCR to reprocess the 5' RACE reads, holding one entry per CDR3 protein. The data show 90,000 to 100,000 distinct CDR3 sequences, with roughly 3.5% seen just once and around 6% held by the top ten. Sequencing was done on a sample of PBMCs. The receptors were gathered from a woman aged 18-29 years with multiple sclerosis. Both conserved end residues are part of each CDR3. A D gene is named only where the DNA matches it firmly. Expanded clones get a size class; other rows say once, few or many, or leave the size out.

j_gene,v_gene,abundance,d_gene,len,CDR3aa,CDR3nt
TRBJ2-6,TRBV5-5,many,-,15,CASSDPGAGANVLTF,TGTGCCAGCAGCGACCCAGGGGCTGGGGCCAACGTCCTGACTTTC
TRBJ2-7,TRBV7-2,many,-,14,CASSFYDRPYEQYF,TGTGCCAGCAGCTTTTATGACAGGCCCTACGAGCAGTACTTC
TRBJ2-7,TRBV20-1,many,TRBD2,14,CSVLAGGRIHEQYF,TGCAGTGTACTAGCGGGAGGTCGTATCCACGAGCAGTACTTC
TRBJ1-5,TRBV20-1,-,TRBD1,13,CSANGTVNQTQHF,TGCAGTGCTAACGGGACAGTTAATCAGACCCAGCATTTT
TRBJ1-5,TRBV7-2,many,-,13,CASSSNSNQPQHF,TGTGCCAGCAGCTCGAATAGCAATCAGCCCCAGCATTTT
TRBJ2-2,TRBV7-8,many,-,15,CASSTGRTNTGELFF,TGTGCCAGCAGTACGGGGCGGACGAACACCGGGGAGCTGTTTTTT
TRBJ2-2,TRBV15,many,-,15,CATSIVLENTGELFF,TGTGCCACCAGCATAGTTCTGGAGAACACCGGGGAGCTGTTTTTT
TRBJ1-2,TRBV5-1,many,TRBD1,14,CASSLEQGHYGYTF,TGCGCCAGCAGCTTGGAACAGGGGCACTATGGCTACACCTTC
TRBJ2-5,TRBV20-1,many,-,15,CSARDQGAGGETQYF,TGCAGTGCTAGAGATCAGGGGGCGGGGGGAGAGACCCAGTACTTC
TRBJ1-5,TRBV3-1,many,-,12,CASSQDNQPQHF,TGTGCCAGCAGCCAAGACAATCAGCCCCAGCATTTT
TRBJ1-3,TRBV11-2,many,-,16,CASSLEMAGAGNTIYF,TGTGCCAGCAGCTTAGAAATGGCAGGGGCTGGAAACACCATATATTTT
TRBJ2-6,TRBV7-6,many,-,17,CASSLALGPSGANVLTF,TGTGCCAGCAGCTTAGCTCTCGGCCCGTCTGGGGCCAACGTCCTGACTTTC
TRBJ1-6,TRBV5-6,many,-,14,CASRLQGWGSPLHF,TGTGCCAGCAGACTCCAGGGGTGGGGTTCACCCCTCCACTTT
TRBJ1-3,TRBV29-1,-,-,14,CSVWTASSGNTIYF,TGCAGCGTCTGGACAGCGAGCTCTGGAAACACCATATATTTT
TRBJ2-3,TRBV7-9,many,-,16,CASSPSTGIDLNTQYF,TGTGCCAGCAGCCCAAGTACCGGGATAGACCTAAATACGCAGTATTTT
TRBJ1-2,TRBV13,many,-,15,CASSALQGNNYGYTF,TGTGCCAGCAGCGCATTACAGGGAAATAACTATGGCTACACCTTC
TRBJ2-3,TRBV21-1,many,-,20,CASSKVGREVGTGGPDTQYF,TGTGCCAGCAGCAAAGTGGGGAGGGAGGTCGGGACAGGGGGTCCAGATACGCAGTATTTT